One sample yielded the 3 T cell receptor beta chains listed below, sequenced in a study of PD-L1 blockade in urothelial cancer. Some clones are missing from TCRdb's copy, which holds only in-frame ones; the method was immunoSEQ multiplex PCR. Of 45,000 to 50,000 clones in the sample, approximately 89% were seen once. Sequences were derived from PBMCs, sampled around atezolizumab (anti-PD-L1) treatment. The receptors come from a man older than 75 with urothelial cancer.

CDR3 sequence reads: CASSLATGGEWTQYF. CDR3 DNA sequence: TGTGCCAGCAGCTTAGCTACAGGGGGGGAGTGGACCCAGTACTTC. This rearrangement joins TRBV7-2 to TRBJ2-5, with D possibly being TRBD1 (8 bases). The CDR3 spans 15 residues. The germline CDR1 and CDR2 sequences are SGHTA and FQGNSA. With 0 bases removed from V and 7 bases from J, the gap between germline ends came to 15 bases.

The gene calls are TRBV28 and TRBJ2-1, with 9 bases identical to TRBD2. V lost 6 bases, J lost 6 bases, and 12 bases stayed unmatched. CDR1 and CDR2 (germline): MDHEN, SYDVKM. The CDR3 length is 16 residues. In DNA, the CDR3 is TGTGCCAGCAGATTCGCGGTAGCGGGAGTCCTCAATGAGCAGTTCTTC. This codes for CASRFAVAGVLNEQFF.

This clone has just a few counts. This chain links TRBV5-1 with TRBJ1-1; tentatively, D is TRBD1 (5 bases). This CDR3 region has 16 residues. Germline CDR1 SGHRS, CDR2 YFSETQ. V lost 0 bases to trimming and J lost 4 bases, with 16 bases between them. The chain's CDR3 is CASSLEPSRGSTEAFF. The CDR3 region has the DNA TGCGCCAGCAGCTTGGAGCCCTCCCGGGGGAGCACTGAAGCTTTCTTT.